This is a list of T cell receptor beta chains from one sample in a study of cytomegalovirus exposure and HLA in healthy donors. Measured with immunoSEQ multiplex PCR; TCRdb has only the in-frame clones, and not every one. In the table there are under 200,000 clones, roughly four fifths of which are singletons. Sequencing used PBMCs. These receptors all stem from a woman aged 50 to 60 in good health and CMV-seronegative. Both conserved end residues are trimmed from each CDR3. The D gene is left open where the match is weak. Size is omitted from some rows. Given values are once, few, many or a class for expanded clones.

length: 12; V: TRBV6-5; size: .; J: TRBJ2-7; D: .; CDR3: ATAGRGNTYEQY
length: 14; V: TRBV5-6; size: .; J: TRBJ2-1; D: .; CDR3: ASSFVATSSYNEQF
length: 10; V: TRBV18; size: .; J: TRBJ1-2; D: .; CDR3: ASSPTRGGYT
length: 13; V: TRBV4-1; size: .; J: TRBJ2-3; D: .; CDR3: ASSQEEGDTDTQY
length: 12; V: TRBV5-6; size: .; J: .; D: TRBD1; CDR3: ASSSGTGIGEQY
length: 12; V: TRBV14; size: once; J: TRBJ1-2; D: .; CDR3: ASSQVRGVGGYT
length: 14; V: TRBV7-2; size: .; J: TRBJ2-3; D: TRBD2; CDR3: ASSLGLAGAGNTQY
length: 13; V: TRBV9; size: once; J: TRBJ1-6; D: .; CDR3: ASSVDRANNSPLH
length: 12; V: TRBV15; size: .; J: TRBJ1-5; D: TRBD1; CDR3: ATGTGDNNQSQH
length: 13; V: TRBV29-1; size: once; J: TRBJ2-1; D: TRBD2; CDR3: SVGTSGRFYNEQF
length: 15; V: TRBV9; size: .; J: TRBJ1-6; D: .; CDR3: ASSVDPGGQYNSPLH
length: 13; V: TRBV13; size: .; J: TRBJ1-5; D: TRBD1; CDR3: ASSLGQGVTQPQH
length: 13; V: TRBV10-1; size: .; J: TRBJ2-3; D: TRBD1; CDR3: ASPPDRVQVDTQY
length: 12; V: TRBV27; size: .; J: TRBJ2-7; D: .; CDR3: ASQTGPPFYEQY
length: 13; V: TRBV28; size: .; J: TRBJ2-7; D: TRBD2; CDR3: ASSGTSGGPYEQY
length: 17; V: TRBV18; size: .; J: TRBJ2-7; D: TRBD2; CDR3: ASSPMRGLAVLSSYEQY
length: 12; V: TRBV6-1; size: once; J: TRBJ1-4; D: TRBD1; CDR3: ASRPQGEFEKLF
length: 13; V: TRBV4-1; size: .; J: TRBJ2-2; D: .; CDR3: ASSQERANTGELF
length: 12; V: TRBV2; size: .; J: TRBJ2-5; D: TRBD1; CDR3: ASSWTGTQETQY
length: 13; V: TRBV2; size: .; J: TRBJ2-2; D: TRBD2; CDR3: ASSASGGAVGELF
length: 13; V: TRBV6-6; size: .; J: TRBJ1-1; D: .; CDR3: ASSPRRGMNTEAF
length: 14; V: TRBV5-1; size: .; J: TRBJ1-2; D: .; CDR3: ASSPFHLGSPYGYT
length: 14; V: TRBV9; size: .; J: TRBJ2-5; D: TRBD2; CDR3: ASSVGTSGVQETQY
length: 14; V: TRBV15; size: .; J: TRBJ1-1; D: TRBD1; CDR3: ATSRGRQGGNTEAF
length: 11; V: TRBV4-3; size: .; J: TRBJ2-7; D: TRBD2; CDR3: ASSQTSGYEQY
length: 15; V: TRBV5-1; size: .; J: TRBJ2-5; D: TRBD2; CDR3: ASSFGTSGRGQETQY
length: 13; V: TRBV29-1; size: once; J: TRBJ1-2; D: TRBD1; CDR3: SVERSGTGLYGYT
length: 11; V: TRBV29-1; size: few; J: TRBJ2-5; D: .; CDR3: SHKQGRQETQY
length: 10; V: TRBV28; size: once; J: TRBJ1-2; D: TRBD1; CDR3: ASGTVRYGYT
length: 13; V: TRBV5-1; size: .; J: TRBJ2-7; D: TRBD2; CDR3: ASSPSGSGTYEQY
length: 12; V: TRBV5-5; size: .; J: TRBJ2-3; D: TRBD1; CDR3: ASSPGQGKDTQY
length: 12; V: TRBV25-1; size: .; J: TRBJ1-1; D: .; CDR3: ASSAFPPNTEAF
length: 13; V: TRBV4-1; size: .; J: TRBJ2-7; D: TRBD1; CDR3: ASSQEGRGRSEQY
length: 12; V: TRBV5-4; size: .; J: TRBJ1-4; D: TRBD1; CDR3: ASSNQGANEKLF
length: 13; V: TRBV5-1; size: .; J: TRBJ1-1; D: .; CDR3: ASSLVGPGNTEAF
length: 12; V: TRBV4-1; size: .; J: TRBJ1-5; D: TRBD1; CDR3: ASSPTGGPQPQH
length: 14; V: TRBV5-6; size: few; J: TRBJ2-2; D: TRBD2; CDR3: ASSLRLAGIPGELF
length: 13; V: TRBV29-1; size: .; J: TRBJ1-4; D: TRBD1; CDR3: SVSNRGRREEKLF
length: 9; V: TRBV29-1; size: once; J: TRBJ1-2; D: .; CDR3: SVGGVKGYT
length: 13; V: TRBV7-2; size: few; J: TRBJ1-2; D: TRBD1; CDR3: ASSLGTGGVYGYT
length: 13; V: TRBV5-5; size: once; J: TRBJ2-7; D: .; CDR3: ASSPPGQRSYEQY